The source of this TCR beta chain is a study of blood T cell repertoires in COVID-19. TCRdb's table, derived via immunoSEQ multiplex PCR, lists solely in-frame clones and lacks some. The top ten hold 4% to 4.5% of the sample, which has some 270,000 clones, 70% to 90% seen once. The V end lost 5 bases, the J end lost 6 bases, and 11 bases lay between the germline ends. CDR3 length equals 13 residues. Germline assignment: CDR1 LNHDA and CDR2 SQIVND (reference sequence). Sample: PBMCs or T cells enriched from blood (not recorded which). The rearrangement joins TRBV19 to TRBJ1-5; D gene unclear. The receptor's source is a woman aged 25 to 39 who had recovered from COVID-19. The CDR3, as DNA: TGTGCCAGTAGTGGATTGGGCCCTCAGCCCCAGCATTTT. This sequence encodes CASSGLGPQPQHF.